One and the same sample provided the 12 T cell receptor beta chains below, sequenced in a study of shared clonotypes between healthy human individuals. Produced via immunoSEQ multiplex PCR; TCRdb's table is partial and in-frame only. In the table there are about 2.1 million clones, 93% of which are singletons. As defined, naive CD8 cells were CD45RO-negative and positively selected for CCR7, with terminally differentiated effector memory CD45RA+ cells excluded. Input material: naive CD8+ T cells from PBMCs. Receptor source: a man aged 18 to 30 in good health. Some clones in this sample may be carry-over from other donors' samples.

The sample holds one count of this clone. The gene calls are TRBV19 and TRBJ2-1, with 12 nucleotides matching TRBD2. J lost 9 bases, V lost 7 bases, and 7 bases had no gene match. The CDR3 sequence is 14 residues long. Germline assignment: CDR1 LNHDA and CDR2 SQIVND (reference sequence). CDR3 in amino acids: CASNLAGGPREQFF. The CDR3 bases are TGTGCCAGTAACCTAGCGGGAGGGCCTCGTGAGCAGTTCTTC.

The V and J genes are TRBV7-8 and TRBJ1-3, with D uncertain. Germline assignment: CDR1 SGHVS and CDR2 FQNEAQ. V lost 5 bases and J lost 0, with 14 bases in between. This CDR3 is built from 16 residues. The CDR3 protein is CASSLPRLLSGNTIYF. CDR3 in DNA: TGTGCCAGCAGCCTCCCACGGCTTCTCTCTGGAAACACCATATATTTT.

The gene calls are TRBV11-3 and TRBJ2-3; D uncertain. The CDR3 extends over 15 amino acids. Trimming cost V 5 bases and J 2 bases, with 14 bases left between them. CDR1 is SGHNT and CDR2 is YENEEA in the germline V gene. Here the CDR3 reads CASSLGRAYTDTQYF. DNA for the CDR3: TGTGCCAGCAGCCTCGGAAGGGCCTACACAGATACGCAGTATTTT.

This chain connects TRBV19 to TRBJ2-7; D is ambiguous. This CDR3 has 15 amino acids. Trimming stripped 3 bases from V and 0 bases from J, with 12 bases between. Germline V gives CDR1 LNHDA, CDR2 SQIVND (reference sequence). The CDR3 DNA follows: TGTGCCAGTAGTATGTCCGCCTGGGACTCCTACGAGCAGTACTTC. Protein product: CASSMSAWDSYEQYF.

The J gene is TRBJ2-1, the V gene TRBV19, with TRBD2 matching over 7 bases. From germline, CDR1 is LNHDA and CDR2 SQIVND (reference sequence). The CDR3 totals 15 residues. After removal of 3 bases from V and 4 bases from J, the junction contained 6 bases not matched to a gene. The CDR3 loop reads CASSIFAGVYNEQFF. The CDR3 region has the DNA TGTGCCAGTAGTATTTTTGCGGGGGTTTACAATGAGCAGTTCTTC.

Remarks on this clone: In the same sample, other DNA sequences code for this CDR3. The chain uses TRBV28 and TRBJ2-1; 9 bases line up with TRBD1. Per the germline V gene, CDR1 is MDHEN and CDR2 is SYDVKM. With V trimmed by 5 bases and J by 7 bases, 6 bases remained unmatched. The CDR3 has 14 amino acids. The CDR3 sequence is CASSLGQGLNEQFF. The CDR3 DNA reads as TGTGCCAGCAGTCTGGGACAGGGATTGAATGAGCAGTTCTTC. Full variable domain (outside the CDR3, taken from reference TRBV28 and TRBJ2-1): DVKVTQSSRYLVKRTGEKVFLECVQDMDHENMFWYRQDPGLGLRLIYFSYDVKMKEKGDIPEGYSVSREKKERFSLILESASTNQTSMYLCASSLGQGLNEQFFGPGTRLTVL.

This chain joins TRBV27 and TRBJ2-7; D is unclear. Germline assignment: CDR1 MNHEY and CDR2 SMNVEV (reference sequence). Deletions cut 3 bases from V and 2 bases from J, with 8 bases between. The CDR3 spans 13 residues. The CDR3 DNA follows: TGTGCCAGCAGTTTGGCCAGTACCTACGAGCAGTACTTC. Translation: CASSLASTYEQYF.

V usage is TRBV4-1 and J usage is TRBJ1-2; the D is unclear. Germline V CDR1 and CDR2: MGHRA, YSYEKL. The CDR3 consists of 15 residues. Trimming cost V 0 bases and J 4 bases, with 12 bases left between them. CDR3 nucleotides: TGCGCCAGCAGCCAAGATCGCCCTTTGGGCTATGGCTACACCTTC. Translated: CASSQDRPLGYGYTF.

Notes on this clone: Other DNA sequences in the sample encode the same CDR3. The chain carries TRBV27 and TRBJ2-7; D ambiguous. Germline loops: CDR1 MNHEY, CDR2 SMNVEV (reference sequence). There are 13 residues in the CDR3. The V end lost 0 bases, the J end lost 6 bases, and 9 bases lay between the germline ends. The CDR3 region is CASSLSAGLEQYF. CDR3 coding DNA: TGTGCCAGCAGTTTATCGGCAGGTCTCGAGCAGTACTTC.

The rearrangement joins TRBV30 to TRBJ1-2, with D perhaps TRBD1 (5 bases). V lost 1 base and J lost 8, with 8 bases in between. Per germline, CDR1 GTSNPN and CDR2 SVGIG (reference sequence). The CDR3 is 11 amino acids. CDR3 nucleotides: TGTGCCTGGAGTGAAGGGGAGGGCTACACCTTC. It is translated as CAWSEGEGYTF.

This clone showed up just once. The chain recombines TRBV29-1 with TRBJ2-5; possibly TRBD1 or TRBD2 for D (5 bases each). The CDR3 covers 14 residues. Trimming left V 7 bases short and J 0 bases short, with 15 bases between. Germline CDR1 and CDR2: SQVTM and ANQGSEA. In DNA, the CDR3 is TGCAGCGCTTTAGGGACGGGGTACCAAGAGACCCAGTACTTC. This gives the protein CSALGTGYQETQYF.

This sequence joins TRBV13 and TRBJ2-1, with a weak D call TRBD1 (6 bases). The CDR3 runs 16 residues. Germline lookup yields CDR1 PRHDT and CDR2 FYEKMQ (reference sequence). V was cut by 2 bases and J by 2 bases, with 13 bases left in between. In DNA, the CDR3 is TGTGCCAGCAGCTTACAGGGGTCTAGACCCTACAATGAGCAGTTCTTC. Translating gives CASSLQGSRPYNEQFF.